This T cell receptor (beta chain) was sequenced during a study of control samples from healthy donors and cancer patients. Sequencing used immunoSEQ multiplex PCR; TCRdb keeps in-frame clones, though not all of them. The sample lists fewer than 150,000 clones, 91% occurring once. V dropped 4 bases and J dropped 0; count of bases not matched to a gene: 9. CDR3 length: 17 amino acids. The germline CDR1 and CDR2 sequences are LGHNA and YNFKEQ. This receptor was taken from a woman between 18 and 30 years old in good health. The V gene is TRBV4-2, the J gene TRBJ1-3; TRBD1 agrees at 7 bases. What was sequenced was blood. The CDR3 DNA reads as TGTGCCAGCAGCCCTCACCGCCGACAGGGCTCTGGAAACACCATATATTTT. Its translation is CASSPHRRQGSGNTIYF.